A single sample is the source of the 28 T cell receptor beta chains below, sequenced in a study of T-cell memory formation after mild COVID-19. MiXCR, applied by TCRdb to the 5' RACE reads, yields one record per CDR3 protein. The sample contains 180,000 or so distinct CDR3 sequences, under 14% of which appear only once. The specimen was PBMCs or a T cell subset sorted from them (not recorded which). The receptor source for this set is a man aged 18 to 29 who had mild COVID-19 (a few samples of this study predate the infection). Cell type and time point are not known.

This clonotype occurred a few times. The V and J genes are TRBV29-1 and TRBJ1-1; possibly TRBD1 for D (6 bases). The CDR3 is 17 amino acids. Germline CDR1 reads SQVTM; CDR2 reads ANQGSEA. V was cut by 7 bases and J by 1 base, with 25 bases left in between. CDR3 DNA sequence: TGCAGCGCTGGGAGAACCACCACCGGGACATCGAACACTGAAGCTTTCTTT. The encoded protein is CSAGRTTTGTSNTEAFF.

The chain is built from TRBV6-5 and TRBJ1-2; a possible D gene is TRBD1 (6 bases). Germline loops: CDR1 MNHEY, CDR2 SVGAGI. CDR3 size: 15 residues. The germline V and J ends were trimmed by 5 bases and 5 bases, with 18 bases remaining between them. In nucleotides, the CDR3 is TGTGCCAGCAGTCGGGGCAGGACAGTTTTTTATGGCTACACCTTC. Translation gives CASSRGRTVFYGYTF.

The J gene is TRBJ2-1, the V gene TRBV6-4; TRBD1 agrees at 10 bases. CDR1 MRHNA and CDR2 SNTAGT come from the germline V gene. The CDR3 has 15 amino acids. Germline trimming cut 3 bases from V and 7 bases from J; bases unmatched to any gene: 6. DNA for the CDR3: TGTGCCAGCAGTGATCCGGGACAGGGGAAAAATGAGCAGTTCTTC. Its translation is CASSDPGQGKNEQFF.

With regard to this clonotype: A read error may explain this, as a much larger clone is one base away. DNA of the CDR3: TGTGCCATCAGGCCGTTAGCGTGGGGGCCGTTGGGTGAGCAGTTCTTC. This translates into CAIRPLAWGPLGEQFF. The rearrangement joins TRBV10-3 to TRBJ2-1; possible D gene TRBD1, 6 bases. Per germline, CDR1 ENHRY and CDR2 SYGVKD. V was pared by 6 bases and J by 9 bases, with 24 bases between. CDR3 length: 16 residues.

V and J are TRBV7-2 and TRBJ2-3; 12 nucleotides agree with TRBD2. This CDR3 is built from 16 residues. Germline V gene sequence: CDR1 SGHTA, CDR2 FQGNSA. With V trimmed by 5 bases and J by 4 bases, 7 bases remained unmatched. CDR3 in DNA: TGTGCCAGCAGCAGAGCTAGCGGGGGGGCTGCAGATACGCAGTATTTT. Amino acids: CASSRASGGAADTQYF.

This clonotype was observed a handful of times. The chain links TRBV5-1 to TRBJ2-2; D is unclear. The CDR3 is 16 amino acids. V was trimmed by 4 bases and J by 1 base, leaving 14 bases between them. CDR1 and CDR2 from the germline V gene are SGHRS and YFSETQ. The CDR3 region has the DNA TGCGCCAGCAGCCTGGTCCGAAGCGTGAACACCGGGGAGCTGTTTTTT. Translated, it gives CASSLVRSVNTGELFF. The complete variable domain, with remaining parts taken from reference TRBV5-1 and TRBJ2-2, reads KAGVTQTPRYLIKTRGQQVTLSCSPISGHRSVSWYQQTPGQGLQFLFEYFSETQRNKGNFPGRFSGRQFSNSRSEMNVSTLELGDSALYLCASSLVRSVNTGELFFGEGSRLTVL.

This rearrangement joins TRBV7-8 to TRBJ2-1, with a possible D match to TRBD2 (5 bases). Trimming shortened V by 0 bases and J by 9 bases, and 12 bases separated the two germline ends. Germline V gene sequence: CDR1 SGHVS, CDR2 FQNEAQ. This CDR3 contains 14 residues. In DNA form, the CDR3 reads TGTGCCAGCAGCTTAGCGCCCCTAGCTCCTGAGCAGTTCTTC. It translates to CASSLAPLAPEQFF.

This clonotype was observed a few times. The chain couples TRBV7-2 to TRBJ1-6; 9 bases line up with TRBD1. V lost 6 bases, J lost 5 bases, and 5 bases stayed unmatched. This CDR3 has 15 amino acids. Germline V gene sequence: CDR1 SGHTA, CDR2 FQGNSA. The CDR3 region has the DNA TGTGCCAGCAGATTACAGGGGGCTAATAATTCACCCCTCCACTTT. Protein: CASRLQGANNSPLHF.

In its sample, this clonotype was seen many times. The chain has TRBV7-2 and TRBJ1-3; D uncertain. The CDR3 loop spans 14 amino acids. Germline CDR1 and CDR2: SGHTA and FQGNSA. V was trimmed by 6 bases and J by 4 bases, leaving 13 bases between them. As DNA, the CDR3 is TGTGCCAGCAGTCTGTCCGGCGCCGGAAACACCATATATTTT. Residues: CASSLSGAGNTIYF.

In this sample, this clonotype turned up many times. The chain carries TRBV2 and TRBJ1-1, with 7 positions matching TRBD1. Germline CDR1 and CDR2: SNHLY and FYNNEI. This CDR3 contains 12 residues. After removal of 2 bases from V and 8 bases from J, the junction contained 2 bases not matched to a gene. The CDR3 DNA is TGTGCCAGCAGTGAACAGGGGGTGGAAGCTTTCTTT. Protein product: CASSEQGVEAFF.

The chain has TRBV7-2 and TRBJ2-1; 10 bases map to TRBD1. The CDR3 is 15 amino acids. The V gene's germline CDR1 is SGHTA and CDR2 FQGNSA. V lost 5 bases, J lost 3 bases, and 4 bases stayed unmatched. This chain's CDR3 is CASSTGQGFYNEQFF. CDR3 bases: TGTGCCAGCAGCACGGGACAGGGGTTCTACAATGAGCAGTTCTTC.

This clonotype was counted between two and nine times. The CDR3 region has the DNA TGTGCCAGCAGTTCGCTACAGGGGGAAGGAGACATTCAGTACTTC. Translation gives CASSSLQGEGDIQYF. V is TRBV12-3 or TRBV12-4 and J is TRBJ2-4; 8 positions agree with TRBD1. Trimming cost V 4 bases and J 8 bases; bases outside gene matches: 10. The CDR3 totals 15 residues.

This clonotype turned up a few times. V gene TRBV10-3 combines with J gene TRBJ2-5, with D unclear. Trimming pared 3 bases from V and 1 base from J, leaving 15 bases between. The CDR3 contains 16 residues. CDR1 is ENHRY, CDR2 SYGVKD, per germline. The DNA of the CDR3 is TGTGCCATCAGTGATTCGCCTAGGACCCCCCAAGAGACCCAGTACTTC. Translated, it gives CAISDSPRTPQETQYF.

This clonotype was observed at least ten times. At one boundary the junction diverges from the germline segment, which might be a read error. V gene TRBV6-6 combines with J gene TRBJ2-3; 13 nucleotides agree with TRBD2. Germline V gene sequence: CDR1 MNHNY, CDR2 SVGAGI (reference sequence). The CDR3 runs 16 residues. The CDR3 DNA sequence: TGTGCCAGCAGTGACTCAACTAGCGGGGGGGCTGATACGCAGTATTTT. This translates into CASSDSTSGGADTQYF.

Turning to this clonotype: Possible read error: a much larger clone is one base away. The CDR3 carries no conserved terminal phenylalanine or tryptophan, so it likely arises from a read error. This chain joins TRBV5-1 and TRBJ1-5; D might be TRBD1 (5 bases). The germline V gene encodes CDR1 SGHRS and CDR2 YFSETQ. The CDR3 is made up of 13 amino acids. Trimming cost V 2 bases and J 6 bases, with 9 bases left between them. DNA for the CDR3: TGCGCCAGCAGCTTAGAAGGGGCTCAGCCCCAGCATATT. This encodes CASSLEGAQPQHI.

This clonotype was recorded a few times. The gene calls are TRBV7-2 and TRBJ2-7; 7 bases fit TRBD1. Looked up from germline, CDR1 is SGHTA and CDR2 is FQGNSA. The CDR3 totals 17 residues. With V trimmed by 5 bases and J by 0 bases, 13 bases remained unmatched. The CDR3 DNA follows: TGTGCCAGCAGCATGCCGCTGACAGGGCCAAGCTCCTACGAGCAGTACTTC. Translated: CASSMPLTGPSSYEQYF.

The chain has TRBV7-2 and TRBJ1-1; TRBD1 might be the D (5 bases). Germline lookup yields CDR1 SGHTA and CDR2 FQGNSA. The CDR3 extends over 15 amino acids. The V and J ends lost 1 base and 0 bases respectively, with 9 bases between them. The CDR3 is CASSLVGGMNTEAFF. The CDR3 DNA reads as TGTGCCAGCAGCTTAGTGGGGGGGATGAACACTGAAGCTTTCTTT.

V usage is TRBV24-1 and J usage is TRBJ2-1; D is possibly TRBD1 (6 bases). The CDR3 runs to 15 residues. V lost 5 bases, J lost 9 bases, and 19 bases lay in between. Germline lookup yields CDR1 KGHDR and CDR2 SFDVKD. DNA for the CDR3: TGTGCCACCAGTGGCCCCCCAGGGGTCCACGGTGAGCAGTTCTTC. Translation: CATSGPPGVHGEQFF.

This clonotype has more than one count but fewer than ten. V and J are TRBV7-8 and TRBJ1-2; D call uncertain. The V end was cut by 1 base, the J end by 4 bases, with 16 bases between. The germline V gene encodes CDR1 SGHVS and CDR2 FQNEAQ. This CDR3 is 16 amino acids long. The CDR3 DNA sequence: TGTGCCAGCAGCTTAGATACTTGGGCCTCGGGCTATGGCTACACCTTC. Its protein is CASSLDTWASGYGYTF.

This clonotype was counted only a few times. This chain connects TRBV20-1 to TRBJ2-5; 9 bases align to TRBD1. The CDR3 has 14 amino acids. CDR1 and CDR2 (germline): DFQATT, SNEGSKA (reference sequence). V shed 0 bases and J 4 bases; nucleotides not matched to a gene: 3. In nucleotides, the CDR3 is TGCAGTGCTAGAGATGGGACAGGGCCAGAGACCCAGTACTTC. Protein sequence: CSARDGTGPETQYF.

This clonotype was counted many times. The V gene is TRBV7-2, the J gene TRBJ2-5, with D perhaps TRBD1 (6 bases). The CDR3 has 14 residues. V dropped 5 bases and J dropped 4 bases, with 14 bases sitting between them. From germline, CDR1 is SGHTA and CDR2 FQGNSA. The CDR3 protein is CASSPMGAVETQYF. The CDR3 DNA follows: TGTGCCAGCAGCCCGATGGGGGCCGTAGAGACCCAGTACTTC.

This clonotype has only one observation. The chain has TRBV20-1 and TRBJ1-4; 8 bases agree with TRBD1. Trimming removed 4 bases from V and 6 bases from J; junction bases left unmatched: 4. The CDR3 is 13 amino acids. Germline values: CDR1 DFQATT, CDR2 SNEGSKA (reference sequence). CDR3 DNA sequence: TGCAGTGCTACGGGACAGGCGGATGAAAAACTGTTTTTT. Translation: CSATGQADEKLFF.

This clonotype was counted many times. CDR3 region: CASGGSNTNTEAFF. For the CDR3, the DNA is TGTGCCAGCGGGGGCAGCAATACGAACACTGAAGCTTTCTTT. This chain connects TRBV3-1 to TRBJ1-1; perhaps TRBD1 as D (6 bases). Germline CDR1 reads LGHDT; CDR2 reads YNNKEL (reference sequence). V dropped 8 bases and J dropped 1 base, with 14 bases sitting between them. This CDR3 spans 14 amino acids.

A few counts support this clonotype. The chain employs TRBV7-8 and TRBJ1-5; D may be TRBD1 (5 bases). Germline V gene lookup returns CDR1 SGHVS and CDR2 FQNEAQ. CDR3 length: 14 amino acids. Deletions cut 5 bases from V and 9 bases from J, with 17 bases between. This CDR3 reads CASSTRDGGRPQHF. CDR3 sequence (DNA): TGTGCCAGCAGCACCCGGGACGGCGGACGGCCCCAGCATTTT.

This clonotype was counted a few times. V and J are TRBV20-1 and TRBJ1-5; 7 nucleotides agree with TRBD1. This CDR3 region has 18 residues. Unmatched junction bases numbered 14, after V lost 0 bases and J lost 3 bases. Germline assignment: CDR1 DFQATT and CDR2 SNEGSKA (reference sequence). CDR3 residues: CSARDLGRGRLYNQPQHF. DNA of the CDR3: TGCAGTGCTAGAGATCTGGGAAGGGGGCGACTCTACAATCAGCCCCAGCATTTT.

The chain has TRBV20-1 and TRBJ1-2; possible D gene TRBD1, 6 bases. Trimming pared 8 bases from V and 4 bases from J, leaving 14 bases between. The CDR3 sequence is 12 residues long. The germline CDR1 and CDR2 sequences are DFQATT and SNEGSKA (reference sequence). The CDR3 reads CSTLTGIYGYTF. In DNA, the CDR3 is TGCAGTACCTTAACAGGGATCTATGGCTACACCTTC.

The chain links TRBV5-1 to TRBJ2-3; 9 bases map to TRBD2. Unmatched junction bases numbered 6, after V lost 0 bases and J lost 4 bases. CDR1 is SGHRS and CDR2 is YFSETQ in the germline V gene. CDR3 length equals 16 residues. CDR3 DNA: TGCGCCAGCAGCTTGGGGACTAGCGACAACTCAGATACGCAGTATTTT. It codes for CASSLGTSDNSDTQYF.

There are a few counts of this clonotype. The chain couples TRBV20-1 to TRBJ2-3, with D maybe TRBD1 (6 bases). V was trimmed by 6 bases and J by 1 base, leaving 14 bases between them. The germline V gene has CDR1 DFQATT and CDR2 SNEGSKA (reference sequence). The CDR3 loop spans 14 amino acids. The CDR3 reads CSAVRDIGTDTQYF. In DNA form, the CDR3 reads TGCAGTGCGGTTAGGGACATCGGCACAGATACGCAGTATTTT.